The 8 T cell receptor beta chains below come from one sample, sequenced in a study of beta chain features in type 1 diabetes. Notes on the study in general: There was a moderate but significant shortening of TCRB CDR3s in all four CD4+ subsets of Type 1 diabetes patients.

The whole isolated RNA underwent reverse transcription, so sequencing captured expressed TCRB transcripts. The repertoire was sequenced with immunoSEQ multiplex PCR; TCRdb's copy has only in-frame clones and lacks some. The repertoire consists of 300,000 to 450,000 clones, with roughly 12% occurring once and the leading ten covering around 0.01%. The antigens these receptors bind are not known. Sequencing input: naive CD4+ T cells from blood. The receptors were gathered from a woman aged 18 to 35 with type 1 diabetes.

This chain links TRBV14 with TRBJ2-1, with a tentative D call TRBD2 (6 bases). The germline gives CDR1 SGHDN, CDR2 FVKESK. Trimming pared 1 base from V and 7 bases from J, leaving 14 bases between. The CDR3 spans 15 residues. CDR3 amino acids: CASSQVGLKSNEQFF. The DNA of the CDR3 is TGTGCCAGCAGCCAAGTAGGACTAAAGAGTAATGAGCAGTTCTTC.

The CDR3 is CASSQEGGRNTGELFF. In DNA form, the CDR3 reads TGCGCCAGCAGCCAAGAAGGGGGCAGGAACACCGGGGAGCTGTTTTTT. This chain links TRBV4-1 with TRBJ2-2; 7 bases match TRBD1. V lost 0 bases and J lost 1; bases outside the gene matches: 2. CDR1 is MGHRA and CDR2 is YSYEKL in the germline V gene. CDR3 length equals 16 residues.

This clone was seen only a few times. The gene calls are TRBV27 and TRBJ1-2, with no clear D. The CDR3 contains 12 residues. Per the germline V gene, CDR1 is MNHEY and CDR2 is SMNVEV (reference sequence). V shed 4 bases and J shed 7 bases, with 10 bases lying between them. CDR3 nucleotide sequence: TGTGCCAGCAGTTCGGCAGAGGGTGGCTACACCTTC. As protein: CASSSAEGGYTF.

The chain uses TRBV19 and TRBJ2-2; 8 bases are shared with TRBD2. CDR3 size: 16 residues. CDR1 and CDR2 from the germline V gene are LNHDA and SQIVND (reference sequence). Trimming at V came to 7 bases and at J to 7 bases, leaving 14 bases not matched to a gene. The CDR3 region has the DNA TGTGCCAGTACCCGGACTAGCCGACTGAATGGCGGGGAGCTGTTTTTT. It specifies CASTRTSRLNGGELFF.

This clone was counted between two and nine times. This CDR3 reads CASSLAGGVQETQYF. The CDR3 DNA follows: TGCGCCAGCAGCTTGGCCGGGGGAGTCCAAGAGACCCAGTACTTC. This sequence joins TRBV5-1 and TRBJ2-5; tentatively, D is TRBD2 (6 bases). The germline gives CDR1 SGHRS, CDR2 YFSETQ. The CDR3 loop spans 15 amino acids. V lost 0 bases and J 1 base, leaving 10 bases between the germline ends. Looking up the rest from reference TRBV5-1 and TRBJ2-5 gives the full variable domain: KAGVTQTPRYLIKTRGQQVTLSCSPISGHRSVSWYQQTPGQGLQFLFEYFSETQRNKGNFPGRFSGRQFSNSRSEMNVSTLELGDSALYLCASSLAGGVQETQYFGPGTRLLVL.

This clone was counted a few times. The rearrangement uses TRBV4-3 and TRBJ2-3; D possibly corresponds to TRBD1 (5 bases). V was shortened by 4 bases and J by 0 bases, with 14 bases between the two germline ends. The CDR3 totals 16 residues. The germline CDR1 and CDR2 sequences are LGHNA and YSLEER. The CDR3 bases are TGCGCCAGCAGCCCTCTGGGGCCTCCTAGCACAGATACGCAGTATTTT. This translates into CASSPLGPPSTDTQYF.

CDR3 region: CASSPTGTYTRPDTQYF. CDR3 bases: TGTGCCAGTAGTCCGACCGGGACATATACCAGGCCAGATACGCAGTATTTT. The chain has TRBV19 and TRBJ2-3; tentatively, D is TRBD1 (6 bases). In germline, CDR1 is LNHDA, CDR2 SQIVND (reference sequence). CDR3 length: 17 residues. V dropped 5 bases and J dropped 4 bases, with 22 bases sitting between them.

The V and J genes are TRBV5-1 and TRBJ1-1; the D is unclear. V was clipped by 2 bases and J by 0 bases, with 17 bases between them. Germline V gives CDR1 SGHRS, CDR2 YFSETQ. The CDR3 totals 17 residues. The CDR3 loop is CASSFVSLRRMNTEAFF. CDR3 sequence (DNA): TGCGCCAGCAGCTTCGTAAGTCTCAGAAGAATGAACACTGAAGCTTTCTTT.